The 21 T cell receptor beta chains in this list originate from one sample, sequenced in a study of cytomegalovirus exposure and HLA in healthy donors. Here immunoSEQ multiplex PCR was the method, and the copy in TCRdb shows in-frame clones only, minus some. Here the sample spans 200,000 to 250,000 clones, roughly 84% being singletons. Sequencing was performed on PBMCs. These receptors were collected from a woman aged 18-29 years in good health and CMV-seropositive.

V gene TRBV4-1 combines with J gene TRBJ2-7, with TRBD1 matching over 10 bases. Germline V gives CDR1 MGHRA, CDR2 YSYEKL. V lost 0 bases to trimming and J lost 3 bases; unmatched junction nucleotides: 5. The CDR3 has 16 residues. Here the CDR3 DNA reads TGCGCCAGCAGCCAAGATATCGGACAGGGGGGCTACGAGCAGTACTTC. This translates into CASSQDIGQGGYEQYF.

The chain carries TRBV28 and TRBJ1-2, with D hard to call. V was shortened by 7 bases and J by 4 bases, with 16 bases between the two germline ends. Germline CDR1 and CDR2: MDHEN and SYDVKM. The CDR3 consists of 14 residues. In DNA form, the CDR3 reads TGTGCCAGCATGATCCAGGATAATGCCTATGGCTACACCTTC. Translation: CASMIQDNAYGYTF.

This clone showed up just a few times. This chain uses TRBV4-1 with TRBJ1-1, with 8 bases matching TRBD1. The CDR3 contains 15 residues. The germline V gene has CDR1 MGHRA and CDR2 YSYEKL. The J segment lost 3 bases and the V segment lost 2 bases, leaving 5 bases of the junction unmatched. The DNA for the CDR3 is TGCGCCAGCAGCCAACCTCGGACAGGGTACACTGAAGCTTTCTTT. It yields the protein CASSQPRTGYTEAFF.

The rearrangement uses TRBV4-1 and TRBJ2-7, with TRBD1 identical over 7 bases. V shed 2 bases, J shed 2 bases, and the junction held 6 bases outside the gene matches. This CDR3 is built from 15 residues. Germline lookup yields CDR1 MGHRA and CDR2 YSYEKL. The DNA for the CDR3 is TGCGCCAGCAGCCAAAAAGGGACAGATACCTACGAGCAGTACTTC. This codes for CASSQKGTDTYEQYF.

V usage is TRBV7-9 and J usage is TRBJ1-1, with a tentative D call TRBD1 (5 bases). Trimming took off 3 bases at V and 7 bases at J, with 21 bases between the two ends. CDR3 length: 16 residues. The germline CDR1 and CDR2 sequences are SEHNR and FQNEAQ (reference sequence). Here the CDR3 reads CASSFAQGIRLDEAFF. The CDR3 nucleotides read TGTGCCAGCAGCTTTGCCCAGGGAATCAGGTTGGATGAAGCTTTCTTT. The variable domain in full, with the rest retrieved from reference TRBV7-9 and TRBJ1-1, is DTGVSQNPRHKITKRGQNVTFRCDPISEHNRLYWYRQTLGQGPEFLTYFQNEAQLEKSRLLSDRFSAERPKGSFSTLEIQRTEQGDSAMYLCASSFAQGIRLDEAFFGQGTRLTVV.

The rearrangement joins TRBV5-1 to TRBJ2-1, with D maybe TRBD2 (6 bases). Germline V lookup: CDR1 SGHRS, CDR2 YFSETQ. The CDR3 totals 15 residues. V lost 4 bases to trimming and J lost 7 bases, with 18 bases between them. The CDR3 reads CASSPAPSRGNEQFF. The CDR3 DNA is TGCGCCAGCAGCCCCGCCCCCAGCCGGGGGAATGAGCAGTTCTTC.

The chain joins TRBV5-5 to TRBJ2-7; TRBD2 matches 12 bases. V dropped 6 bases and J dropped 0; count of bases not matched to a gene: 7. The CDR3 loop spans 16 amino acids. Germline CDR1 and CDR2: SGHKS and YYEKEE (reference sequence). CDR3 sequence reads: CASTLTSGGISYEQYF. CDR3 coding DNA: TGTGCCAGCACCTTAACTAGCGGGGGGATCTCCTACGAGCAGTACTTC.

This chain uses TRBV27 with TRBJ2-7, with a weak D call TRBD1 (5 bases). Trimming stripped 4 bases from V and 1 base from J, with 11 bases between. Germline V lookup: CDR1 MNHEY, CDR2 SMNVEV (reference sequence). CDR3 length: 14 residues. The CDR3 DNA reads TGTGCCAGCAGTTCCAGGGAAAGGTCCTACGAGCAGTACTTC. Translation: CASSSRERSYEQYF.

This clone occurred a few times. The V gene is TRBV6-1, the J gene TRBJ1-2; no definite D call. With 8 bases removed from V and 0 bases from J, the gap between germline ends came to 10 bases. This CDR3 comprises 13 residues. The germline CDR1 and CDR2 sequences are MNHNS and SASEGT. DNA for the CDR3: TGTGCCAGCCGGGGAGGGACTAACTATGGCTACACCTTC. This gives the protein CASRGGTNYGYTF.

The DNA of the CDR3 is TGTGCCTGGAGTGTACCCGCCCCGGTGACTGGAAACACCATATATTTT. Protein: CAWSVPAPVTGNTIYF. This chain joins TRBV30 and TRBJ1-3; D remains unclear. The CDR3 covers 16 residues. Trimming pared 0 bases from V and 2 bases from J, leaving 14 bases between. The V gene's germline CDR1 is GTSNPN and CDR2 SVGIG (reference sequence).

This chain links TRBV4-1 with TRBJ1-1; possibly TRBD1 for D (5 bases). The germline gives CDR1 MGHRA, CDR2 YSYEKL. The CDR3 is 15 residues long. The ends were cut back, 11 bases at V and 4 bases at J, with 23 bases in the middle. The CDR3 DNA sequence: TGCGCCGTATTACCGTGGGTGGCCGGGGGCACTGAAGCTTTCTTT. It translates to CAVLPWVAGGTEAFF.

The chain links TRBV25-1 to TRBJ2-5, with 9 bases that match TRBD2. The CDR3 spans 16 residues. J was trimmed by 1 base and V by 5 bases; bases with no gene match: 8. Germline V gives CDR1 MGHDK, CDR2 SYGVNS. The CDR3 sequence is CASSPRGGRAQETQYF. CDR3 in DNA: TGTGCCAGCAGTCCAAGAGGCGGGAGGGCCCAAGAGACCCAGTACTTC.

The chain recombines TRBV4-1 with TRBJ2-7; 13 positions agree with TRBD2. CDR1 is MGHRA and CDR2 is YSYEKL in the germline V gene. This CDR3 is built from 18 residues. Trimming at V came to 6 bases and at J to 9 bases, leaving 20 bases not matched to a gene. CDR3 sequence reads: CASSLQGLKGLAGEVQYF. The CDR3 coding sequence is TGCGCCAGCAGTCTACAAGGCCTTAAAGGACTAGCGGGAGAGGTGCAGTACTTC.

The chain links TRBV19 to TRBJ2-1; 15 bases match TRBD2. J was trimmed by 0 bases and V by 3 bases; bases with no gene match: 3. CDR1 is LNHDA and CDR2 is SQIVND in the germline V gene (reference sequence). The CDR3 has 18 residues. The CDR3 DNA reads TGTGCCAGTAGTATTCGGACTAGCGGGAGGGCCTCCTACAATGAGCAGTTCTTC. Protein: CASSIRTSGRASYNEQFF.

This clone was found once. This chain links TRBV6-1 with TRBJ1-1, with TRBD1 matching 10 bases. This CDR3 has 15 residues. Per germline, CDR1 MNHNS and CDR2 SASEGT. The ends lost 3 bases at V and 3 bases at J; junction bases unmatched: 4. CDR3 amino acids: CASSDSGTGDTEAFF. Here the CDR3 DNA reads TGTGCCAGCAGTGATTCCGGGACAGGGGACACTGAAGCTTTCTTT.

The rearrangement links TRBV30 to TRBJ2-7; D is perhaps TRBD2 (6 bases). V was clipped by 5 bases and J by 2 bases, with 10 bases between them. This CDR3 is built from 12 residues. Germline CDR1 and CDR2: GTSNPN and SVGIG (reference sequence). The CDR3 is CAWRSSAYEQYF. Written as DNA, the CDR3 is TGTGCCTGGCGGTCTAGCGCCTACGAGCAGTACTTC.

The chain carries TRBV7-3 and TRBJ1-2, with a tentative D call TRBD1 (5 bases). The CDR3 extends over 13 amino acids. With 3 bases removed from V and 4 bases from J, the gap between germline ends came to 9 bases. Looked up from germline, CDR1 is SGHTA and CDR2 is FQGTGA. The CDR3 loop is CASSLGGTYGYTF. The CDR3 DNA is TGTGCCAGCAGCTTGGGGGGAACCTATGGCTACACCTTC. Full variable domain (remainder filled in from reference TRBV7-3 and TRBJ1-2): GAGVSQTPSNKVTEKGKYVELRCDPISGHTALYWYRQSLGQGPEFLIYFQGTGAADDSGLPNDRFFAVRPEGSVSTLKIQRTERGDSAVYLCASSLGGTYGYTFGSGTRLTVV.

The chain has TRBV27 and TRBJ2-7; the D gene is possibly TRBD2 (5 bases). V was pared by 0 bases and J by 7 bases, with 16 bases between. The CDR3 has 15 residues. The germline V gene encodes CDR1 MNHEY and CDR2 SMNVEV (reference sequence). The CDR3 loop is CASSLSTVPSGEQYF. The CDR3 bases are TGTGCCAGCAGTTTATCCACAGTCCCATCGGGGGAGCAGTACTTC.

The chain uses TRBV6-5 and TRBJ2-7; 7 bases match TRBD1. The CDR3 has 15 amino acids. The junction had 4 bases not matched to a gene; V was cut back by 0 bases and J by 2 bases. The germline V gene has CDR1 MNHEY and CDR2 SVGAGI. Here the CDR3 reads CASSYSGTATYEQYF. The CDR3 DNA is TGTGCCAGCAGTTACTCCGGGACAGCAACCTACGAGCAGTACTTC.

As for this clone: One end of the junction fails to match germline, which may point to a read error. In DNA, the CDR3 is TGTGCCAGCAGGGAAGGGGGGACTAGTGGGACAGATACGCAGTATTTT. It encodes CASREGGTSGTDTQYF. This rearrangement joins TRBV2 to TRBJ2-3, with 8 bases matching TRBD2. The length of the CDR3 is 16 residues. In germline, CDR1 is SNHLY, CDR2 FYNNEI.

The rearrangement joins TRBV5-8 to TRBJ1-5; 7 bases line up with TRBD1. The CDR3 loop spans 16 amino acids. Germline lookup yields CDR1 SGHTS and CDR2 YDEGEE. V lost 3 bases to trimming and J lost 0 bases; unmatched junction nucleotides: 6. The CDR3 coding sequence is TGTGCCAGCAGCTATGGACAGGCGTATAGCAATCAGCCCCAGCATTTT. Translated: CASSYGQAYSNQPQHF.